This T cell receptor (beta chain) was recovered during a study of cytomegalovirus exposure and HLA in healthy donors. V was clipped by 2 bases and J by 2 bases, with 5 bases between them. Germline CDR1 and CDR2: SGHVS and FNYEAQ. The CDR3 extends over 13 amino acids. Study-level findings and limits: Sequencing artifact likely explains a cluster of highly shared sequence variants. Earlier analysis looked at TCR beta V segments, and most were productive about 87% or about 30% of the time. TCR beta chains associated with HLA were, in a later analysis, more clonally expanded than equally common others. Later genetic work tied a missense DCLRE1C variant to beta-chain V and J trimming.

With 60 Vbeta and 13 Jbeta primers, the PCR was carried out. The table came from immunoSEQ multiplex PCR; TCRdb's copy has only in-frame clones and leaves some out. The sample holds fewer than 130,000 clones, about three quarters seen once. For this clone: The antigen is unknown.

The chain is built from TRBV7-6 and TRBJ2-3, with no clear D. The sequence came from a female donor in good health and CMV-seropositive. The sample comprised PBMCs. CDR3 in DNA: TGTGCCAGCAGCTTACAGGTCACAGATACGCAGTATTTT. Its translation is CASSLQVTDTQYF.